Each of the 3 T cell receptor beta chains below was sequenced from the same sample in a study of blood T cell repertoires in COVID-19. Some clones are missing from TCRdb's copy, which holds only in-frame ones; the method was immunoSEQ multiplex PCR. Among about 220,000 clones listed, about 79% were seen once. The specimen sequenced was peripheral blood. The receptors were gathered from a man in his forties or fifties with active or convalescent COVID-19.

V and J are TRBV5-4 and TRBJ2-7; 10 bases are a match to TRBD2. CDR3 length: 16 residues. The V gene end was trimmed by 0 bases and the J gene end by 4 bases; junction bases not matched to a gene: 7. Germline V gene lookup returns CDR1 SGHNT and CDR2 YYREEE (reference sequence). The CDR3 DNA follows: TGTGCCAGCAGCTTGGCCCCTAGCGGGGGATATTACGAGCAGTACGTC. Its protein is CASSLAPSGGYYEQYV.

The genes are TRBV9 and TRBJ1-5; tentatively, D is TRBD1 (5 bases). Germline-derived CDR1 and CDR2 are SGDLS and YYNGEE. V lost 0 bases and J 7 bases, leaving 14 bases between the germline ends. The CDR3 is 15 amino acids. This CDR3 is CASSVGAGIGQPQHF. CDR3 bases: TGTGCCAGCAGCGTAGGAGCAGGGATTGGCCAGCCCCAGCATTTT.

The chain carries TRBV27 and TRBJ2-1, with D possibly being TRBD2 (6 bases). Between the trimmed V and J ends, which lost 5 bases and 0 bases, there was a span of 17 bases. The CDR3 length is 17 residues. Per germline, CDR1 MNHEY and CDR2 SMNVEV (reference sequence). For the CDR3, the DNA is TGTGCCAGCAGTCCCTACCGACTAGGTTCCTCCTACAATGAGCAGTTCTTC. Translated: CASSPYRLGSSYNEQFF.